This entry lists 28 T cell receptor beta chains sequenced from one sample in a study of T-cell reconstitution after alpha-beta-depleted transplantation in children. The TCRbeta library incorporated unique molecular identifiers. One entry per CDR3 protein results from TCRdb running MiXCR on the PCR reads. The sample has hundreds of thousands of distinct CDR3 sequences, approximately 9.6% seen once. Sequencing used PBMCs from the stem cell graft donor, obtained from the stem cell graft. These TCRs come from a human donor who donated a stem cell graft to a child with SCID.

The CDR3 sequence: CASSLVADPNYGYTF. In DNA, the CDR3 is TGTGCCAGCAGTTTAGTGGCCGACCCTAACTATGGCTACACCTTC. The J gene is TRBJ1-2, the V gene TRBV27, with D hard to call. The V gene's germline CDR1 is MNHEY and CDR2 SMNVEV (reference sequence). The CDR3 extends over 15 amino acids. The V end lost 2 bases, the J end lost 0 bases, and 10 bases lay between the germline ends.

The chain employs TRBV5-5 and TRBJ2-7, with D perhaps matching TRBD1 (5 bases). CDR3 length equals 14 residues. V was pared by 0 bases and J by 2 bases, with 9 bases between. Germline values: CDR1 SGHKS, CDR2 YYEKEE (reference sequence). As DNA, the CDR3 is TGTGCCAGCAGCTTGGATCCCAGGGCCTACGAGCAGTACTTC. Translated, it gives CASSLDPRAYEQYF.

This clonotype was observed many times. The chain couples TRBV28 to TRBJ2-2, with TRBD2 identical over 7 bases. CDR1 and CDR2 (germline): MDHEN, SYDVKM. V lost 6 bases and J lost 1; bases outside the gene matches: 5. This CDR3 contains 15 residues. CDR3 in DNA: TGTGCCAGCAGGACGGGACTAAGGAACACCGGGGAGCTGTTTTTT. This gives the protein CASRTGLRNTGELFF.

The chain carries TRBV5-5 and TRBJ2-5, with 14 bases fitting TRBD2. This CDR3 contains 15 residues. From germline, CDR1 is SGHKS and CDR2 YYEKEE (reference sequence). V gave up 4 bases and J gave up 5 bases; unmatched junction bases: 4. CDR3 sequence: CASSAGLAGVETQYF. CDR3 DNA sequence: TGTGCCAGCAGCGCGGGACTAGCGGGGGTTGAGACCCAGTACTTC.

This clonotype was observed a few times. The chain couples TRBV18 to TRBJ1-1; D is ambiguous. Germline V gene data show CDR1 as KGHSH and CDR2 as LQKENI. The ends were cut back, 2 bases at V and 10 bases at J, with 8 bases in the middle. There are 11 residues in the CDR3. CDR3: CASSPDRLAFF. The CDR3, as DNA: TGTGCCAGCTCACCAGATCGTTTAGCTTTCTTT. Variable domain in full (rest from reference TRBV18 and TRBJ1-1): NAGVMQNPRHLVRRRGQEARLRCSPMKGHSHVYWYRQLPEEGLKFMVYLQKENIIDESGMPKERFSAEFPKEGPSILRIQQVVRGDSAAYFCASSPDRLAFFGQGTRLTVV.

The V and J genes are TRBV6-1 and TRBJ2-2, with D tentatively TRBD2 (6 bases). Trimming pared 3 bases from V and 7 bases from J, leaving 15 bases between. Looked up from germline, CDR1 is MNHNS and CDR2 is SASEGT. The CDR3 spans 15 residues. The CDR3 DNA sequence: TGTGCCAGCAGTGAGACAGCACCGGGGGTCGGGGAGCTGTTTTTT. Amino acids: CASSETAPGVGELFF.

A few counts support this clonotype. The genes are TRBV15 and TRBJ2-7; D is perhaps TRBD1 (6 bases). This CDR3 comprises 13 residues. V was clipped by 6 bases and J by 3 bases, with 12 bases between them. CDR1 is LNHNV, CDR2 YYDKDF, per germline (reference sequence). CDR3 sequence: CATSNRDSYEQYF. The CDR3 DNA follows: TGTGCCACCAGTAACAGGGATAGCTACGAGCAGTACTTC.

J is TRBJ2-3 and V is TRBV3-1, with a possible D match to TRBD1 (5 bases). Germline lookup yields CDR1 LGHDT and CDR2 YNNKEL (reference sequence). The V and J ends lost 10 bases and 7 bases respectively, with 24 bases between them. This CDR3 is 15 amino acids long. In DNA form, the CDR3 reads TGTGCCACCTCCCAGCAGGGCCCTTGGACACATACGCAGTATTTT. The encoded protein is CATSQQGPWTHTQYF.

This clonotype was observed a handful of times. CDR3 amino acids: CASSQVQGTEAFF. CDR3 nucleotide sequence: TGTGCCAGCAGCCAAGTGCAGGGCACTGAAGCTTTCTTT. The chain employs TRBV3-1 and TRBJ1-1, with a tentative D call TRBD1 (5 bases). V was cut by 1 base and J by 4 bases, with 7 bases left in between. The CDR3 spans 13 residues. The germline gives CDR1 LGHDT, CDR2 YNNKEL (reference sequence).

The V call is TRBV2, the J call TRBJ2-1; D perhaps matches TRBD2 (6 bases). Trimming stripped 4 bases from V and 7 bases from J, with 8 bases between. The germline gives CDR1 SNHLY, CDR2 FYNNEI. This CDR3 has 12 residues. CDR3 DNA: TGTGCCAGCAGTGCTCTAGCGAATGAGCAGTTCTTC. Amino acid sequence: CASSALANEQFF.

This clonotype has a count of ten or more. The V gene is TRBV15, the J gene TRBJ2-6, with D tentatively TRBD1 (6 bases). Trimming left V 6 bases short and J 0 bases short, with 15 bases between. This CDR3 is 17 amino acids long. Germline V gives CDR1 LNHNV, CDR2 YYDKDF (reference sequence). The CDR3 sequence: CATRAGTFVSGANVLTF. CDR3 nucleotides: TGTGCCACCAGAGCCGGGACATTTGTCTCTGGGGCCAACGTCCTGACTTTC.

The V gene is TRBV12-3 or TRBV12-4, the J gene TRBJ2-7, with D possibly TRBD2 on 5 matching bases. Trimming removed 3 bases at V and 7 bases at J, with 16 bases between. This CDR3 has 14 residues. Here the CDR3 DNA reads TGTGCCAGCAGTTTCCTGGTGGCGTCGGGGGAGCAGTACTTC. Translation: CASSFLVASGEQYF.

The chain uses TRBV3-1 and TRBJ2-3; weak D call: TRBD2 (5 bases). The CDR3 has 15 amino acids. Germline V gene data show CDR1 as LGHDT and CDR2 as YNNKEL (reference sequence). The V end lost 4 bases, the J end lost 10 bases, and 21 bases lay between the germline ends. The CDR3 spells CASSPTTNLPESQYF. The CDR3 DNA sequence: TGTGCCAGCAGCCCGACGACTAATCTTCCCGAGTCGCAGTATTTT.

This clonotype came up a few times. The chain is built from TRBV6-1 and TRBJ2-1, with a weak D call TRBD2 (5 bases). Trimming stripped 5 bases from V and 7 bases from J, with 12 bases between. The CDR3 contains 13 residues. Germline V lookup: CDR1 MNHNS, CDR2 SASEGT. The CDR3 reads CASSPRTGNEQFF. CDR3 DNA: TGTGCCAGCAGTCCCCGGACTGGTAATGAGCAGTTCTTC.

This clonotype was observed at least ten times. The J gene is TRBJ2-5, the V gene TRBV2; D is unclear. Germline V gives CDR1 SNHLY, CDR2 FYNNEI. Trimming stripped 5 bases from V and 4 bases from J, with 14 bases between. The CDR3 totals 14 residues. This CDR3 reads CASSPELVRETQYF. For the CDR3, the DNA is TGTGCCAGCAGTCCGGAGCTAGTCCGAGAGACCCAGTACTTC. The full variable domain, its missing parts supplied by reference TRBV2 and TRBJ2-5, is EPEVTQTPSHQVTQMGQEVILRCVPISNHLYFYWYRQILGQKVEFLVSFYNNEISEKSEIFDDQFSVERPDGSNFTLKIRSTKLEDSAMYFCASSPELVRETQYFGPGTRLLVL.

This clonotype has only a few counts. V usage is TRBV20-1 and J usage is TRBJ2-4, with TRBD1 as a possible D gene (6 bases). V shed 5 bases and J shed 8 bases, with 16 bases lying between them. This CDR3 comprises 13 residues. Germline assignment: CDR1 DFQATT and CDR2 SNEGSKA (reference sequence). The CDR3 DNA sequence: TGCAGTGCTCTCTCGGTGCAGGGGTACATTCAGTACTTC. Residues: CSALSVQGYIQYF.

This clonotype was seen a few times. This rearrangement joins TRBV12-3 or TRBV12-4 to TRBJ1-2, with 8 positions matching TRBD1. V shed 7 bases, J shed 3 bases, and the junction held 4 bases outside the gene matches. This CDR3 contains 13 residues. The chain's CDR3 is CASIKDRDYGYTF. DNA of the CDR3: TGTGCCAGCATAAAGGACAGGGACTATGGCTACACCTTC.

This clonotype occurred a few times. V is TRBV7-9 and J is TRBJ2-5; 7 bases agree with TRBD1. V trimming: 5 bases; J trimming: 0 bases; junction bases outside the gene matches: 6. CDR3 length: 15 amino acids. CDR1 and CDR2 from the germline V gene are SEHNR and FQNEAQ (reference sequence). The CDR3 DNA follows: TGTGCCAGCAGCCCACCGGACAGGAACCAAGAGACCCAGTACTTC. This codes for CASSPPDRNQETQYF.

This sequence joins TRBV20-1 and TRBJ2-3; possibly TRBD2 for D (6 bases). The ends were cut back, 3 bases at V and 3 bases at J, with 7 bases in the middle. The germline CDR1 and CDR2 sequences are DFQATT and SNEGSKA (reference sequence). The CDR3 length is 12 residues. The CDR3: CSARRDTDTQYF. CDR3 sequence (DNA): TGCAGTGCTAGGCGGGATACAGATACGCAGTATTTT.

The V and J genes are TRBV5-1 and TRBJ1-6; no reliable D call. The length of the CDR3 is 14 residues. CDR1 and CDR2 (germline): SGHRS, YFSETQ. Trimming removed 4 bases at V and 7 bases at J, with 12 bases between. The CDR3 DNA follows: TGCGCCAGCAGCCCCCCTACAGCCAATTCACCCCTCCACTTT. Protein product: CASSPPTANSPLHF.

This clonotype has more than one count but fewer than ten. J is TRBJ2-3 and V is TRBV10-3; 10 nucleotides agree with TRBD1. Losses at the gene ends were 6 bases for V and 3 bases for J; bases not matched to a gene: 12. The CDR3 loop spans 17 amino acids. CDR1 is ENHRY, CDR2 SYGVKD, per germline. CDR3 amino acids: CAISRGTGDSRTDTQYF. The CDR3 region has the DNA TGTGCCATCAGCAGGGGGACAGGGGACAGTCGGACAGATACGCAGTATTTT.

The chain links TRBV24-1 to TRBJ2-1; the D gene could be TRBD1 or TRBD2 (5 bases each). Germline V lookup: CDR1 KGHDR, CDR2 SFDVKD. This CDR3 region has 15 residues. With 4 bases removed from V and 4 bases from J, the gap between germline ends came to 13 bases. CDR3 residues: CATSDSGTVYNEQFF. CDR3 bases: TGTGCCACCAGTGACTCCGGGACGGTATACAATGAGCAGTTCTTC.

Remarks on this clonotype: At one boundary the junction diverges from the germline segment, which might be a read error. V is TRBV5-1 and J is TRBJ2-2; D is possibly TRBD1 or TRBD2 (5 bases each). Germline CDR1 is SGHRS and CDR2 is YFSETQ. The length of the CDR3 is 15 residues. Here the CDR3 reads CASSLNGAYTWELFF. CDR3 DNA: TGCGCCAGCAGCTTAAACGGGGCCTACACCTGGGAGCTGTTTTTT. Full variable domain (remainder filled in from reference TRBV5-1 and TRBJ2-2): KAGVTQTPRYLIKTRGQQVTLSCSPISGHRSVSWYQQTPGQGLQFLFEYFSETQRNKGNFPGRFSGRQFSNSRSEMNVSTLELGDSALYLCASSLNGAYTWELFFGEGSRLTVL.

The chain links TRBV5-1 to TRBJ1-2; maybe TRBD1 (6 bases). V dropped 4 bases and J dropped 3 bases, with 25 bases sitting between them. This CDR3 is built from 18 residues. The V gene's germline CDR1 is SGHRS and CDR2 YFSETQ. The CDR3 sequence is CASSHAGQRGFFDYGYTF. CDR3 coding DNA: TGCGCCAGCAGCCACGCGGGACAAAGGGGATTTTTTGACTATGGCTACACCTTC.

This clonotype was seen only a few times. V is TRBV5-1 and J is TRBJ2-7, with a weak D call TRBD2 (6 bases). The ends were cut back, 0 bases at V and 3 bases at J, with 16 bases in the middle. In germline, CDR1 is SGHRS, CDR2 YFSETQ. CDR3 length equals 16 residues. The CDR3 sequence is CASSLGPSALDYEQYF. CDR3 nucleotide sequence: TGCGCCAGCAGCTTGGGGCCTAGCGCGTTAGACTACGAGCAGTACTTC.

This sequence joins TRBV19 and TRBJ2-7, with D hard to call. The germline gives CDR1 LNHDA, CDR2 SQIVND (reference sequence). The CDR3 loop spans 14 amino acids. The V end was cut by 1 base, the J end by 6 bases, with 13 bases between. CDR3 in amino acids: CASSIGVTPSEQYF. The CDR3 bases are TGTGCCAGTAGTATAGGCGTAACTCCGAGCGAGCAGTACTTC.

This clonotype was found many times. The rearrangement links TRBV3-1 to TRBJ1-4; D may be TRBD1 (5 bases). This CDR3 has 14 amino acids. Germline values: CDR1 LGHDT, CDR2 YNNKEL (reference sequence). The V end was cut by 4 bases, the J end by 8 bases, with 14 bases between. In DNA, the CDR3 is TGTGCCAGCAGCCCCGAAGGGGAGCTCGAAAAACTGTTTTTT. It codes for CASSPEGELEKLFF.

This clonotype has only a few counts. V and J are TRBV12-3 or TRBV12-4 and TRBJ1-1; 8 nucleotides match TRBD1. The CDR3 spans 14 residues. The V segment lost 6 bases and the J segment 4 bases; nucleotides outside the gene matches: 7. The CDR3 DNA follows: TGTGCCAGCAGCAAAACAGGGGGATTCACTGAAGCTTTCTTT. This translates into CASSKTGGFTEAFF.